This T cell receptor (beta chain) was observed in a study of cytomegalovirus exposure and HLA in healthy donors. There are 15 residues in the CDR3. V was pared by 1 base and J by 0 bases, with 9 bases between. Germline CDR1 and CDR2: SGHNT and YENEEA. The primer mix had 60 Vbeta and 13 Jbeta primers. Here immunoSEQ multiplex PCR was the method, and the copy in TCRdb shows in-frame clones only, minus some. The sample carries over 100,000 clones, about 70% recorded once. This clone showed up just a few times. This chain uses TRBV11-3 with TRBJ1-2; D unclear. This TCR was sampled from a woman in her thirties in good health and CMV-seronegative. Input material: PBMCs. DNA for the CDR3: TGTGCCAGCAGCTTAGTGTTTACAGCTAACTATGGCTACACCTTC. Protein: CASSLVFTANYGYTF.